The 8 T cell receptor beta chains listed next were all sequenced from one sample in a study of response to subunit inactivated influenza vaccine. MiXCR, run by TCRdb on the RT-PCR reads, gives a single entry per CDR3 protein. Of more than 150,000 distinct CDR3 sequences in the sample, roughly 8.7% were seen once. The input for sequencing was non-naive T cells sorted from PBMCs, taken on the day of vaccination. The source is a man aged 50-60 years who received an inactivated influenza vaccine.

This clonotype was counted at least ten times. The chain employs TRBV4-3 and TRBJ1-2, with a weak D call TRBD1 (6 bases). The germline V and J ends were trimmed by 0 bases and 7 bases, with 15 bases remaining between them. Germline V gene sequence: CDR1 LGHNA, CDR2 YSLEER. This CDR3 contains 15 residues. The CDR3 is CASSQERGPRGGYTF. The DNA of the CDR3 is TGCGCCAGCAGCCAAGAGAGGGGCCCCAGGGGTGGCTACACCTTC.

This clonotype showed up many times. The CDR3 DNA reads TGCAGCGTAGCATCACAGGGGGAGGCAGAGACCCAGTACTTC. Amino acids: CSVASQGEAETQYF. This sequence joins TRBV29-1 and TRBJ2-5; the match to TRBD1 covers 8 bases. Germline V CDR1 and CDR2: SQVTM, ANQGSEA. The V and J ends lost 6 bases and 4 bases, in that order; junction bases with no gene match: 10. The CDR3 sequence is 14 residues long.

The table lists this clonotype with many counts. The chain couples TRBV18 to TRBJ2-7; no clear D. Germline V gene lookup returns CDR1 KGHSH and CDR2 LQKENI. CDR3 length equals 14 residues. Between the trimmed V and J ends, which lost 1 base and 0 bases, there was a span of 7 bases. In nucleotides, the CDR3 is TGTGCCAGCTCACCACGTGTGCGCTCCTACGAGCAGTACTTC. Translated: CASSPRVRSYEQYF.

CDR3 nucleotide sequence: TGTGCCAGCAGGTCACAGGGGTTGTTCTATGGCTACACCTTC. Encoded protein: CASRSQGLFYGYTF. The chain carries TRBV6-1 and TRBJ1-2; TRBD1 matches at 7 bases. Germline V lookup: CDR1 MNHNS, CDR2 SASEGT. V shed 6 bases, J shed 4 bases, and the junction held 8 bases outside the gene matches. CDR3 length: 14 residues.

In its sample, this clonotype was seen a few times. This chain uses TRBV7-9 with TRBJ1-5; D might be TRBD1 (6 bases). CDR3 length equals 15 residues. The V and J ends lost 5 bases and 2 bases respectively, with 13 bases between them. Germline loops: CDR1 SEHNR, CDR2 FQNEAQ (reference sequence). CDR3 amino acids: CASSPSDSRNQPQHF. The DNA of the CDR3 is TGTGCCAGCAGCCCATCGGACAGTCGCAATCAGCCCCAGCATTTT. Supplemented by reference TRBV7-9 and TRBJ1-5, the full variable domain reads DTGVSQNPRHKITKRGQNVTFRCDPISEHNRLYWYRQTLGQGPEFLTYFQNEAQLEKSRLLSDRFSAERPKGSFSTLEIQRTEQGDSAMYLCASSPSDSRNQPQHFGDGTRLSIL.

This clonotype occurred a few times. The chain couples TRBV2 to TRBJ1-6; the D gene is possibly TRBD1 (6 bases). The CDR3 runs to 13 residues. Trimming cost V 2 bases and J 10 bases, with 9 bases left between them. Germline V CDR1 and CDR2: SNHLY, FYNNEI. The CDR3 spells CASSEWGGSPLHF. Written as DNA, the CDR3 is TGTGCCAGCAGTGAATGGGGGGGCTCACCCCTCCACTTT.

This clonotype appeared a few times. This chain connects TRBV5-1 to TRBJ2-1; 7 nucleotides agree with TRBD1. The trim removed 3 bases at V and 13 bases at J, leaving 4 bases unmatched. This CDR3 region has 11 residues. The germline V gene has CDR1 SGHRS and CDR2 YFSETQ. The CDR3 loop reads CASSSTGLQFF. In DNA form, the CDR3 reads TGCGCCAGCAGCTCGACAGGGTTACAGTTCTTC.

This rearrangement joins TRBV19 to TRBJ1-5; D remains unclear. This CDR3 contains 16 residues. Trimming left V 6 bases short and J 0 bases short, with 15 bases between. Germline V gives CDR1 LNHDA, CDR2 SQIVND (reference sequence). CDR3 amino acids: CASSLRTFRSNQPQHF. DNA for the CDR3: TGTGCCAGTAGCCTGAGGACTTTTCGTAGCAATCAGCCCCAGCATTTT.